One and the same sample provided the 22 T cell receptor beta chains below, sequenced in a study of neurological immune-mediated disorders. Each CDR3 protein is one row after TCRdb ran MiXCR on the 5' RACE reads. The sample has about 28,000 distinct CDR3 sequences, about 7% seen once. Source material: PBMCs. These receptors were collected from a woman aged 50 to 60 in good health.

The chain employs TRBV5-5 and TRBJ2-7; 10 nucleotides line up with TRBD2. Trimming at V came to 4 bases and at J to 4 bases, leaving 11 bases not matched to a gene. Looked up from germline, CDR1 is SGHKS and CDR2 is YYEKEE (reference sequence). This CDR3 spans 16 amino acids. CDR3 region: CASSRELAGGGYEQYF. The DNA for the CDR3 is TGTGCCAGCAGCCGGGAATTAGCGGGGGGTGGTTACGAGCAGTACTTC.

This clonotype has a count of ten or more. The V call is TRBV7-3, the J call TRBJ1-6; possible D gene TRBD1, 6 bases. This CDR3 has 15 residues. Per germline, CDR1 SGHTA and CDR2 FQGTGA. V lost 3 bases and J 5 bases, leaving 11 bases between the germline ends. The CDR3 DNA is TGTGCCAGCAGCTTCACAGGGTCAAATAATTCACCCCTCCACTTT. This codes for CASSFTGSNNSPLHF.

This clonotype was observed at least ten times. V gene TRBV28 combines with J gene TRBJ1-5; TRBD1 matches at 7 bases. The germline V gene encodes CDR1 MDHEN and CDR2 SYDVKM. The CDR3 is made up of 15 amino acids. Unmatched junction bases numbered 3, after V lost 2 bases and J lost 2 bases. The CDR3 spells CASSLGQGGNQPQHF. The DNA for the CDR3 is TGTGCCAGCAGTTTAGGTCAGGGGGGCAATCAGCCCCAGCATTTT.

This clonotype has ten or more counts. The chain carries TRBV24-1 and TRBJ1-2; D gene uncertain. There are 12 residues in the CDR3. The ends were cut back, 5 bases at V and 8 bases at J, with 11 bases in the middle. Germline-derived CDR1 and CDR2 are KGHDR and SFDVKD. The CDR3 coding sequence is TGTGCCACCAGTGGTTCTCGGTCCGGCTACACCTTC. Translated: CATSGSRSGYTF.

This clonotype was recorded at least ten times. V is TRBV5-1 and J is TRBJ2-7; D is possibly TRBD1 (6 bases). The CDR3 covers 15 residues. The germline CDR1 and CDR2 sequences are SGHRS and YFSETQ. Trimming removed 4 bases from V and 0 bases from J, with 14 bases in between. This chain's CDR3 is CASSPDSSSSYEQYF. CDR3 nucleotides: TGCGCCAGCAGCCCGGACAGTTCAAGCTCCTACGAGCAGTACTTC.

This clonotype was counted at least ten times. V usage is TRBV19 and J usage is TRBJ2-7; D may be TRBD1 (6 bases). CDR1 and CDR2 (germline): LNHDA, SQIVND (reference sequence). Between the trimmed V and J ends, which lost 4 bases and 4 bases, there was a span of 14 bases. The CDR3 sequence is 14 residues long. CDR3 sequence: CASSTPGTPYEQYF. DNA of the CDR3: TGTGCCAGTAGTACCCCAGGGACACCGTACGAGCAGTACTTC.

This clonotype was found many times. V and J are TRBV20-1 and TRBJ1-4; no firm D call. The CDR3 spans 15 residues. Germline assignment: CDR1 DFQATT and CDR2 SNEGSKA (reference sequence). Trimming cost V 0 bases and J 7 bases, with 15 bases left between them. The CDR3 sequence: CSARDPQMKGEKLFF. The CDR3 DNA follows: TGCAGTGCTAGAGATCCCCAAATGAAAGGTGAAAAACTGTTTTTT.

This clonotype was recorded many times. The V and J genes are TRBV6-2 or TRBV6-3 and TRBJ2-3; the match to TRBD2 covers 12 bases. Germline V gene lookup returns CDR1 MNHEY and CDR2 SVGEGT. With V trimmed by 5 bases and J by 4 bases, 7 bases remained unmatched. The CDR3 sequence is 16 residues long. The DNA for the CDR3 is TGTGCCAGCAGTCAACAACTAGCGGGAGGCGCAGATACGCAGTATTTT. Translated, it gives CASSQQLAGGADTQYF.

Only a few counts were recorded for this clonotype. This chain connects TRBV28 to TRBJ2-2, with 7 bases matching TRBD2. Per the germline V gene, CDR1 is MDHEN and CDR2 is SYDVKM. V was pared by 6 bases and J by 7 bases, with 8 bases of the junction left unmatched. The CDR3 sequence is 14 residues long. CDR3 residues: CASSSAGVGGELFF. The CDR3 DNA follows: TGTGCCAGCAGCTCCGCGGGAGTTGGCGGGGAGCTGTTTTTT.

This clonotype was found many times. The chain is built from TRBV7-2 and TRBJ2-2; D ambiguous. The CDR3 is made up of 12 amino acids. V lost 1 base and J lost 7, with 4 bases in between. Germline assignment: CDR1 SGHTA and CDR2 FQGNSA. The CDR3 sequence is CASSLGLGELFF. The CDR3 region has the DNA TGTGCCAGCAGCTTAGGCCTCGGGGAGCTGTTTTTT.

This clonotype was counted ten times or more. The chain uses TRBV20-1 and TRBJ1-4; no clear D. V shed 6 bases and J shed 5 bases, with 13 bases lying between them. CDR1 is DFQATT, CDR2 SNEGSKA, per germline (reference sequence). This CDR3 has 13 amino acids. In nucleotides, the CDR3 is TGCAGTGCCAGGCTTGGAGGCAATGAAAAACTGTTTTTT. Its translation is CSARLGGNEKLFF.

This clonotype was seen repeatedly, ten times or more. V is TRBV5-1 and J is TRBJ2-2; 8 positions match TRBD1. The germline V gene has CDR1 SGHRS and CDR2 YFSETQ. The CDR3 contains 16 residues. V was pared by 3 bases and J by 4 bases, with 8 bases of the junction left unmatched. CDR3 DNA sequence: TGCGCCAGCAGCTCGGACAGGGCAGGTGGCACCGGGGAGCTGTTTTTT. Protein sequence: CASSSDRAGGTGELFF.

This clonotype showed up many times. J is TRBJ2-1 and V is TRBV6-5, with D tentatively TRBD1 or TRBD2 (6 bases each). Trimming pared 5 bases from V and 4 bases from J, leaving 12 bases between. The CDR3 runs to 14 residues. Germline CDR1 MNHEY, CDR2 SVGAGI. CDR3 bases: TGTGCCAGCAGTCGGGGGCTCGGGTACAATGAGCAGTTCTTC. Translated: CASSRGLGYNEQFF.

This clonotype has ten or more counts. The rearrangement joins TRBV7-2 to TRBJ1-6; 9 bases agree with TRBD1. Germline V gene data show CDR1 as SGHTA and CDR2 as FQGNSA. Trimming removed 5 bases from V and 9 bases from J; junction bases left unmatched: 8. The CDR3 has 15 residues. CDR3 sequence reads: CASSPTTGGVSPLHF. The CDR3 DNA follows: TGTGCCAGCAGCCCGACCACAGGGGGCGTTTCACCCCTCCACTTT.

This clonotype was detected many times. The V call is TRBV6-4, the J call TRBJ1-1; D is unclear. V lost 0 bases and J 6 bases, leaving 11 bases between the germline ends. Germline V CDR1 and CDR2: MRHNA, SNTAGT. The CDR3 is made up of 14 amino acids. CDR3 sequence reads: CASSDSGSRSEAFF. CDR3 nucleotides: TGTGCCAGCAGTGACTCGGGGAGTAGGTCTGAAGCTTTCTTT.

Details on this clonotype: Given a much more abundant clone one base away, this may be a read error. The chain employs TRBV9 and TRBJ1-1; D is ambiguous. The CDR3 is 13 amino acids. Germline values: CDR1 SGDLS, CDR2 YYNGEE. In nucleotides, the CDR3 is TGTGCCAACAGCGTCGGTGGAGGCACTGAAGCTTTCTTT. It codes for CANSVGGGTEAFF.

There are a few counts of this clonotype. V gene TRBV6-5 combines with J gene TRBJ2-7; 12 positions agree with TRBD2. Trimming cost V 6 bases and J 7 bases; bases outside gene matches: 22. The CDR3 sequence is 19 residues long. Germline V lookup: CDR1 MNHEY, CDR2 SVGAGI. The CDR3 DNA sequence: TGTGCCAGCAGACAAAGCGGACAGGGGGGACTAGCGGGCCTCCTGGAGCAGTACTTC. This encodes CASRQSGQGGLAGLLEQYF.

This clonotype was recorded at least ten times. This chain uses TRBV5-5 with TRBJ1-6; no definite D call. This CDR3 region has 14 residues. Germline loops: CDR1 SGHKS, CDR2 YYEKEE (reference sequence). Trimming removed 7 bases at V and 4 bases at J, with 12 bases between. The CDR3 region has the DNA TGTGCCAGCTGTGACGGCACGTATAATTCACCCCTCCACTTT. Translated: CASCDGTYNSPLHF.

There are many counts of this clonotype. The J gene is TRBJ1-1, the V gene TRBV28; TRBD1 is a possible D gene (6 bases). With 5 bases removed from V and 5 bases from J, the gap between germline ends came to 9 bases. The CDR3 sequence is 12 residues long. Germline V gene data show CDR1 as MDHEN and CDR2 as SYDVKM. CDR3 sequence: CASSRTGTEAFF. The CDR3 DNA follows: TGTGCCAGCAGTCGCACAGGGACTGAAGCTTTCTTT.

In this sample, this clonotype turned up a few times. The chain uses TRBV18 and TRBJ2-2, with D possibly being TRBD1 (5 bases). The germline V gene encodes CDR1 KGHSH and CDR2 LQKENI. This CDR3 contains 15 residues. The germline V and J ends were trimmed by 3 bases and 3 bases, with 11 bases remaining between them. The CDR3 sequence is CASSPVRAYTGELFF. CDR3 nucleotides: TGTGCCAGCTCACCGGTCAGGGCTTACACCGGGGAGCTGTTTTTT.

The chain uses TRBV11-2 and TRBJ1-3, with D unclear. The V end lost 5 bases, the J end lost 5 bases, and 10 bases lay between the germline ends. The CDR3 covers 13 residues. Per the germline V gene, CDR1 is SGHAT and CDR2 is FQNNGV. Written as DNA, the CDR3 is TGTGCCAGCAGCCTCGAACCAAGAAACACCATATATTTT. Translating gives CASSLEPRNTIYF. The complete variable domain, with remaining parts taken from reference TRBV11-2 and TRBJ1-3, reads EAGVAQSPRYKIIEKRQSVAFWCNPISGHATLYWYQQILGQGPKLLIQFQNNGVVDDSQLPKDRFSAERLKGVDSTLKIQPAKLEDSAVYLCASSLEPRNTIYFGEGSWLTVV.

This clonotype was seen a handful of times. V and J are TRBV5-4 and TRBJ2-2, with D uncertain. Germline loops: CDR1 SGHNT, CDR2 YYREEE (reference sequence). The CDR3 is 13 amino acids. Trimming took off 6 bases at V and 0 bases at J, with 6 bases between the two ends. The CDR3 here is CASKGSNTGELFF. Written as DNA, the CDR3 is TGTGCCAGCAAAGGATCGAACACCGGGGAGCTGTTTTTT.